Each of the 6 T cell receptor beta chains below was sequenced from the same sample in a study of radiation and T cells in renal cell carcinoma. Only in-frame clones appear in the TCRdb table, and some are missing; sequencing was by immunoSEQ multiplex PCR. The sample has approximately 100,000 clones, around nine tenths seen once. Noted time point: baseline pretreatment blood. Sample treatment: 15 Gy SBRT to primary tumor, nephrectomy 4 weeks later. The input for sequencing was blood, taken from a patient whose treatment included radiotherapy and nephrectomy. These receptors came from a man aged 50 or older with renal cell carcinoma.

This clone occurred once. This chain links TRBV6-1 with TRBJ2-1, with D perhaps matching TRBD1 or TRBD2 (5 bases each). This CDR3 has 14 amino acids. From germline, CDR1 is MNHNS and CDR2 SASEGT. V was clipped by 4 bases and J by 11 bases, with 18 bases between them. CDR3 nucleotide sequence: TGTGCCAGCAGTGTCGACACGGGGCCGTTAAAGCAGTTCTTC. It specifies CASSVDTGPLKQFF.

The chain has TRBV6-1 and TRBJ1-1; the D gene is possibly TRBD1 (5 bases). Trimming removed 1 base at V and 2 bases at J, with 8 bases between. CDR1 MNHNS and CDR2 SASEGT come from the germline V gene. The CDR3 is 14 amino acids. CDR3 region: CASSEVGGNTEAFF. Written as DNA, the CDR3 is TGTGCCAGCAGTGAAGTTGGGGGAAACACTGAAGCTTTCTTT.

The genes are TRBV7-9 and TRBJ2-3; D may be TRBD2 (7 bases). Per the germline V gene, CDR1 is SEHNR and CDR2 is FQNEAQ (reference sequence). The CDR3 length is 18 residues. Trimming cost V 0 bases and J 2 bases, with 18 bases left between them. This chain's CDR3 is CASSLAGGQPHNTDTQYF. The CDR3 nucleotides read TGTGCCAGCAGCTTAGCGGGGGGGCAGCCTCATAACACAGATACGCAGTATTTT.

The chain links TRBV6-5 to TRBJ2-1; D is unclear. The CDR3 covers 12 residues. Trimming removed 4 bases at V and 6 bases at J, with 7 bases between. Germline values: CDR1 MNHEY, CDR2 SVGAGI. The CDR3 region has the DNA TGTGCCAGCAGTTCTAGGATCAATGAGCAGTTCTTC. It encodes CASSSRINEQFF.

The rearrangement uses TRBV28 and TRBJ1-5; 8 positions match TRBD1. V lost 6 bases, J lost 5 bases, and 6 bases stayed unmatched. Germline CDR1 and CDR2: MDHEN and SYDVKM. The CDR3 totals 14 residues. In DNA, the CDR3 is TGTGCCAGCAGCGACAACAGGGGGTATCAGCCCCAGCATTTT. It encodes CASSDNRGYQPQHF.

The chain joins TRBV7-2 to TRBJ1-2; D unclear. Trimming left V 7 bases short and J 4 bases short, with 7 bases between. Germline V gene sequence: CDR1 SGHTA, CDR2 FQGNSA. There are 11 residues in the CDR3. CDR3 loop: CASKPVYGYTF. CDR3 bases: TGTGCCAGCAAGCCGGTCTATGGCTACACCTTC.